This TCR beta chain was documented in a study of Graves' ophthalmopathy and Graves' hyperthyroidism. Overall study: The stable label applied to hyperthyroidism with no ophthalmopathy within 18 months of follow-up.

This clonotype has more than one count but fewer than ten. What it recognizes is unknown. As the template, RNA transcripts were used to amplify TCR beta CDR3 regions. The authors performed first-round RT-PCR with HTBI primers and then a second-round multiplex PCR. TCRdb reanalysed the multiplex PCR reads using MiXCR and keeps one entry per CDR3 protein. The sample consists of about 1.1 million distinct CDR3 sequences, roughly 35% of them appearing once. Other autoimmune diseases, uncontrolled infections, pregnancy or lactation ruled patients out of participation. As diagnostic evidence, clinical symptoms, serum thyroxine, TRAb, thyroid ultrasound and orbital computed tomography were relied upon. Overall study results and limits: It was with 65% to 71% sensitivity and 72.22% specificity that the model predicted ophthalmopathy progression.

Per germline, CDR1 SQVTM and CDR2 ANQGSEA. The CDR3 covers 17 residues. The V and J ends lost 0 bases and 3 bases, in that order; junction bases with no gene match: 10. V and J are TRBV29-1 and TRBJ1-2, with 10 positions matching TRBD1. This sequence was found in an adult man with Graves' hyperthyroidism. The specimen sequenced was peripheral blood or thyroid tissue (not recorded which). The CDR3 region is CSVEDFVETGGDYGYTF. The CDR3 nucleotides are TGCAGCGTTGAAGATTTTGTTGAGACAGGGGGCGACTATGGCTACACCTTC.